The next 5 T cell receptor beta chains were all read from a single sample in a study of siplizumab effects on memory and regulatory T cells. Only in-frame clones appear in the TCRdb table, and some are missing; sequencing was by immunoSEQ multiplex PCR. The data contain some 96,000 clones, about 90% of them seen just once; the ten biggest clones take up 0.15%. Material for sequencing was CD4+ T cells sorted from blood. These receptors all come from a human donor in good health.

The chain joins TRBV10-2 to TRBJ2-5; 7 nucleotides align to TRBD2. Trimming cost V 6 bases and J 9 bases; bases outside gene matches: 16. The germline gives CDR1 WSHSY, CDR2 SAAADI. The CDR3 is made up of 15 amino acids. Written as DNA, the CDR3 is TGCGCCAGCAGCACCAATATCAGCCCTCGGGAGGCCCAGTACTTC. Its protein product is CASSTNISPREAQYF.

This chain uses TRBV5-1 with TRBJ2-1; no clear D gene. V dropped 5 bases and J dropped 9 bases, with 12 bases sitting between them. Germline loops: CDR1 SGHRS, CDR2 YFSETQ. CDR3 size: 12 residues. CDR3 residues: CASSRVGIEQFF. CDR3 in DNA: TGCGCCAGCAGTCGGGTGGGGATTGAGCAGTTCTTC.

V usage is TRBV4-1 and J usage is TRBJ1-4; 8 bases fit TRBD1. Germline CDR1 is MGHRA and CDR2 is YSYEKL. The ends lost 0 bases at V and 5 bases at J; junction bases unmatched: 5. This CDR3 region has 16 residues. CDR3 nucleotides: TGCGCCAGCAGCCAAGACGAAGGACAGGGAAATGAAAAACTGTTTTTT. Its protein product is CASSQDEGQGNEKLFF.

The chain uses TRBV10-3 and TRBJ2-5; D is ambiguous. Between the trimmed V and J ends, which lost 7 bases and 5 bases, there was a span of 8 bases. This CDR3 spans 11 amino acids. Germline CDR1 ENHRY, CDR2 SYGVKD. CDR3 in DNA: TGTGCCATCAAAAGCTTCGAGACCCAGTACTTC. The encoded protein is CAIKSFETQYF.

The chain employs TRBV5-4 and TRBJ2-1, with D unresolved. V lost 0 bases, J lost 4 bases, and 8 bases lay in between. Germline CDR1 and CDR2: SGHNT and YYREEE (reference sequence). This CDR3 is built from 14 residues. Here the CDR3 DNA reads TGTGCCAGCAGCTTGGCGGGCATATACAATGAGCAGTTCTTC. Protein sequence: CASSLAGIYNEQFF.